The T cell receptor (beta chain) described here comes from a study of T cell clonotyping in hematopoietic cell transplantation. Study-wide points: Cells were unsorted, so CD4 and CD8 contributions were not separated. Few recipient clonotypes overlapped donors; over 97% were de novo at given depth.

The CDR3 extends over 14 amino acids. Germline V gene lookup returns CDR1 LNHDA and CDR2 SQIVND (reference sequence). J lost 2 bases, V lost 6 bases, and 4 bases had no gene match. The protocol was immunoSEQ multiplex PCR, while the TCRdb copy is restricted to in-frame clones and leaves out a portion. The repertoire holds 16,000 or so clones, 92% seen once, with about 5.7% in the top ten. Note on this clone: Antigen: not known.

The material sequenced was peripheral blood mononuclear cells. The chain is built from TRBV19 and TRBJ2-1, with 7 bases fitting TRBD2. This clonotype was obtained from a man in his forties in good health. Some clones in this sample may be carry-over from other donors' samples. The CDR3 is CASRASGTYNEQFF. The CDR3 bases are TGTGCCAGTAGAGCAAGCGGGACCTACAATGAGCAGTTCTTC.